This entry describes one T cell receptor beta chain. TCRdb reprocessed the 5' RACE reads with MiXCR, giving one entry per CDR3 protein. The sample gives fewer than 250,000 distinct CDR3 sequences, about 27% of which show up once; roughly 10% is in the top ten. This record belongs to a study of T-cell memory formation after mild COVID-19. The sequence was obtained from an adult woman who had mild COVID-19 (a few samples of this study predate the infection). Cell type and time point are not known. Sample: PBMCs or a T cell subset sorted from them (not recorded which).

CDR3 coding DNA: TGTGCCACCAGTTCAGGGCCAGATACGCAGTATTTT. Residues: CATSSGPDTQYF. This sequence joins TRBV24-1 and TRBJ2-3; D may be TRBD1 (5 bases). This CDR3 has 12 residues. Trimming pared 6 bases from V and 4 bases from J, leaving 7 bases between. CDR1 is KGHDR, CDR2 SFDVKD, per germline.